This record looks at one TCR beta chain sequence and its context. Its antigen specificity is not known. The input lacks base qualities; no much larger clone sits a single base away. This sample is part of a study of cytomegalovirus exposure and HLA in healthy donors listed by TCRdb under 2017. Regarding the study in general: In an earlier analysis of 587 of the donors, 276 Gb of sequence data and approximately 120 million unique TCR beta sequences from about 190 million T cells were reported. Of the roughly 400 genotyped donors, 65% to 90% fell in the genetic ancestry cluster associated with self-reported Caucasian donors. The number of donors typed differed by locus, with roughly 620-630 for A, B, C, DRB1 and DQB1, over 500 for DQA1, over 600 for DPA1, and over 400 for DPB1. Every repertoire in the discovery cohort had been generated on one and the same sequencing platform. Among about 400 genotyped donors of the cohort, an average of about 220,000 unique TCR beta nucleotide sequences was sequenced per donor, of which about 19% were non-productive. To study patterns of TCR occurrence, a later analysis re-analyzed previously published TCR beta repertoires from 600 to 750 donors and added high-resolution HLA genotyping. Using immunosequencing, the study profiled T cell repertoires from around 670 subjects and related those repertoires to cytomegalovirus serostatus. Rather than drawing on any new phenotypic data, the later analysis identified candidate immune exposures from TCR beta sequences and the way those sequences occurred across donors. In an earlier analysis of about 590 of the donors, high-throughput TCR beta sequencing was used to judge whether each TCR beta V gene segment behaved as functional or pseudogenic. A separate validation cohort of roughly 130 different subjects was used in addition to the roughly 620-subject first cohort. Roughly 320 gigabases of sequencing data and around 85 million unique TCR sequences made up an early release that covered some 640 HLA-typed donors. A later genetic analysis used genome-wide SNP genotypes for about 65% of the 666 donors, treating that subset as a discovery cohort. Donor age, sex, ethnicity and CMV serostatus were collected together with the repertoire data. The study aimed to test whether cataloging public T cell receptors could reveal signatures of past pathogen exposure. The study combined high-throughput TCR immunosequencing, statistical association of individual TCRs with disease status, and machine learning to predict cytomegalovirus infection status. HLA typing included class I and class II loci at four-digit resolution. Roughly 5 DR-DQ haplotypes were handled as single units for association and clustering because linkage in the cohort was strong. Broader findings and caveats from the paper: Three of the identified cytomegalovirus-associated TCR beta chains were confirmed in vitro to be specific for cytomegalovirus antigens. The study listed approximately 160 TCR beta chains as associated with cytomegalovirus. Some IMGT-functional V segments, including TRBV6-2 and TRBV6-3, could not be distinguished by the 87-base-pair reads and were therefore excluded. In a later analysis, HLA-associated TCR beta chains were found to be more clonally expanded and to have lower generation probabilities than equally common non-associated chains. Specific HLA alleles were associated with roughly 16,000 TCR beta sequences at a false discovery rate of 0.05 in a later analysis. About 15 rarely observed V segments, including chromosome 9 orphons, were excluded from the earlier analysis of approximately 600 of the donors because counts were too low. The cohort was sequenced for TCR beta chains only, and without alpha or paired-chain data the features that could be detected were limited. In a later analysis, the rate of TCR association differed among HLA loci, with DRB1 alleles having the most associated TCRs and HLA-C alleles having the fewest. Cytomegalovirus status was reported to be diagnosed by the classifier with high specificity and sensitivity in both the original and validation cohorts. A later genetic analysis associated a missense DCLRE1C variant with V-gene and J-gene trimming of TCR beta chains, and an independent cohort replicated the association. Several of the top co-occurrence clusters appeared to be linked to parvovirus B19, influenza, CMV and Epstein-Barr virus, according to a later analysis. Across donors, most TCR sequences were observed very rarely, whereas some public TCRs were present in many individuals. Presence/absence analyses assumed roughly uniform sequencing depth across donors, an assumption that may not hold. According to the authors, the approach could potentially be generalized to other disease states and immunological phenotypes. Because HLA typing was unavailable for some donors at each locus, only the typed subset was used in association tests. A cluster of highly shared sequence variants was judged likely to represent a technical artifact of the sequencing pipeline. A later analysis found that most CMV-associated TCR beta chains appeared HLA-restricted, with HLA associations seemingly driven largely by CMV exposure. When HLA alleles, especially DR and DQ, strongly co-occurred, attributing TCR associations to individual alleles was difficult. Broadly in line with IMGT annotations, most TCR beta V segments showed up in productive rearrangements about 87% or about 30% of the time in an earlier analysis of roughly 590 of the donors. A further reported finding was that TCR beta sequences accurately predicted the HLA-A and HLA-B alleles for most subjects in the first cohort. The only immune exposure information available for the cohort was CMV serostatus. Linkage disequilibrium might explain the correlated functional status among segregating V segments, but an unknown experimental factor could not be ruled out. In a later genetic analysis, fewer N-insertions in productive TCRs were reported among donors in an Asian-associated ancestry cluster than the roughly 700-donor mean.

The cohort was made up of approximately 670 healthy bone marrow donors. At the time of sampling, every cohort member was nominally healthy, though immune exposures that went unrecorded were likely present. The donor was CMV seropositive and belonged to the group of about 290 seropositive cohort members. Every donor gave a peripheral blood sample, and the peripheral blood mononuclear cells from that sample were used for TCR beta sequencing. Genomic DNA extraction from the blood cell samples was performed with the Qiagen DNeasy Blood Extraction Kit. The method was the immunoSEQ multiplex PCR assay. The multiplex PCR relied on a mix of 60 forward primers for TCR Vbeta segments and 13 reverse primers for TCR Jbeta segments. The CDR3 region of rearranged TCR beta genes was amplified from genomic DNA with a multiplex PCR assay. The amplified TCR beta libraries were sequenced on the Illumina HiSeq System as 87-base-pair reads. The published analysis was carried out like this. A later analysis counted some 74 million unique TCR beta chains across the 666 repertoires, and roughly 9.9 million of these chains were shared by at least two donors. A nearest-neighbor algorithm error-corrected the raw reads and collapsed the reads into unique sequences, merging closely related sequences to remove PCR and sequencing errors. V, D and J gene segments were assigned by aligning CDR3 sequences to IMGT reference sequences. For a sequence to be retained, a match of at least six nucleotides to both a V gene segment and a J gene segment was required. A rearrangement counted as productive if the CDR3 had no stop codons and remained in frame with V and J, and every other rearrangement counted as non-productive. Following IMGT convention, CDR3 was defined as the stretch from the second conserved V-encoded cysteine up to the conserved J-encoded phenylalanine. The earlier analysis of 587 of the donors excluded any sequence lacking an unambiguous match to a single V gene segment. An earlier analysis of over 450 of the donors classified V segments as functional when productive rearrangements were above 56.7% and as segregating when the standard deviation between donors was above 5%. A statistical classification framework was built for diagnosing cytomegalovirus status from the catalog of TCR beta chain sequences. In a later analysis, V and J genes were assigned by comparing TCR nucleotide sequences against IMGT/GENE-DB human TR gene sequences. The TCRdist pipeline was used in a later analysis to assign CDR3 sequences and most-parsimonious VDJ recombination scenarios. In a later analysis, each TCR beta chain was defined by its CDR3 amino acid sequence together with its V-gene family, and reads without a unique V-gene family were excluded. A later analysis removed 592 highly shared, low-generation-probability nucleotide sequences to deal with suspected cross-contamination and a sequencing artifact. For each public chain, a later analysis derived a clonal expansion index from normalized ranks of inferred template counts within each repertoire. Generation probabilities in a later analysis came from a VDJ recombination model fitted to out-of-frame rearrangements, and those results were checked against IGoR. In a later analysis, TCR-TCR, TCR-HLA and TCR-CMV co-occurrence was scored with hypergeometric tests, and a repertoire-size bias correction was applied to TCR pairs. To estimate false discovery rates, a later analysis permuted the HLA or CMV assignments 20 times. In a later analysis, co-occurring TCRs were grouped using DBSCAN, with TCRdist sequence similarity added in when clustering inside HLA-allele-positive subsets. Co-occurrence clustering excluded repertoires with fewer than 30,000 or more than 120,000 public chains, plus five with anomalous nucleotide sharing. In its TCRdb copy, this immuneACCESS table keeps in-frame sequences only and misses some clones. Where compared with another copy, unresolved V genes explain less than half of these, and the others have no known cause. The V and J calls and clone size come from that table; D and trimming were worked out from the DNA. In this sample the table shows 95,000 to 110,000 clones, approximately 76% of which occur a single time. About 5.4% of the sample belongs to the ten largest clones.

V loses 6 bases of germline sequence and J loses 6 bases, and the interval between the two ends is 17 bases. Inclusive of the bounding cysteine and phenylalanine, the CDR3 is 14 residues long. Only the CDR3 DNA stays, 42 bases, in frame from base 1. Via the germline V gene, CDR1 is SGHVS and CDR2 FQNEAQ. The sequence joins TRBV7-8 to TRBJ1-1; the D gene is unclear. The receptor comes from a woman younger than 35 in good health and CMV-seropositive. The sample comprised PBMCs. The DNA sequence is given as TGTGCCAGCAGTGGGAGGGTCACCGGACCTGAAGCTTTCTTT. This yields the protein CASSGRVTGPEAFF.